The subject of this entry is one TCR beta chain. What it binds is not known. This sample was included in a study of cytomegalovirus exposure and HLA in healthy donors. Profiled with immunoSEQ multiplex PCR; TCRdb holds only in-frame clones, not every one. The repertoire holds 100,000 to 150,000 clones, with approximately 95% as singletons. Study-level results: Most TCR sequences were uncommon, yet certain public TCRs appeared in many donors. According to reports, the classifier identified cytomegalovirus status with high specificity and sensitivity.

Sequencing was performed on PBMCs. This sequence originates from a man between 18 and 35 years old in good health and CMV-seronegative.

Here the CDR3 reads CASSLPGGNYNEQFF. The CDR3 nucleotides read TGTGCCAGCAGTTTGCCCGGGGGGAACTACAATGAGCAGTTCTTC. V is TRBV28 and J is TRBJ2-1; 7 bases are a match to TRBD2. The J segment lost 3 bases and the V segment lost 3 bases, leaving 5 bases of the junction unmatched. The germline gives CDR1 MDHEN, CDR2 SYDVKM. This CDR3 has 15 residues.